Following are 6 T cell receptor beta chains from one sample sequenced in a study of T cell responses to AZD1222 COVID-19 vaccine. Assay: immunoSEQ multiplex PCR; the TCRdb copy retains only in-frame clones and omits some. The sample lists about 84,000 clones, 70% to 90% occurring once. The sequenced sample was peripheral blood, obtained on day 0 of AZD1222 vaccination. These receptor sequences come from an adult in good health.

The CDR3, as DNA: TGTGCCAGCAGCGTAGTTCTAGGAACCGGGGAGCTGTTTTTT. Translating gives CASSVVLGTGELFF. This sequence joins TRBV9 and TRBJ2-2; no firm D call. Germline V gene data show CDR1 as SGDLS and CDR2 as YYNGEE. The CDR3 is 14 amino acids. The V end lost 0 bases, the J end lost 5 bases, and 8 bases lay between the germline ends.

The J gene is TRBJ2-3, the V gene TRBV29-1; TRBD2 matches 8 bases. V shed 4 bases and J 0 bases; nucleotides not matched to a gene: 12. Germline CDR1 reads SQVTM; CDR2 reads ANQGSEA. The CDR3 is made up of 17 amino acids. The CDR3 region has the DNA TGCAGCGTTGCGGCTAGCGGGCTCCTAGAGAGCACAGATACGCAGTATTTT. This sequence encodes CSVAASGLLESTDTQYF.

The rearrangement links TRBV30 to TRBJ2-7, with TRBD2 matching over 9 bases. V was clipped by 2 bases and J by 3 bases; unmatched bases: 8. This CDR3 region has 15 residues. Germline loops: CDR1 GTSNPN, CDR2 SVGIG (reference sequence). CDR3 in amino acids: CAWSPISGRNYEQYF. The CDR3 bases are TGTGCCTGGAGTCCGATTAGCGGGAGAAACTACGAGCAGTACTTC. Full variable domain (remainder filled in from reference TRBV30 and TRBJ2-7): SQTIHQWPATLVQPVGSPLSLECTVEGTSNPNLYWYRQAAGRGLQLLFYSVGIGQISSEVPQNLSASRPQDRQFILSSKKLLLSDSGFYLCAWSPISGRNYEQYFGPGTRLTVT.

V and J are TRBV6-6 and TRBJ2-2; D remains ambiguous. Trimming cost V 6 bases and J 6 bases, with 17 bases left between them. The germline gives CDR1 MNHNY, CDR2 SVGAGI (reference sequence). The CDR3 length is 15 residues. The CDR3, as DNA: TGTGCCAGCAGCGCCATGGCTAGTTTGGCCGGGGAGCTGTTTTTT. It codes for CASSAMASLAGELFF.

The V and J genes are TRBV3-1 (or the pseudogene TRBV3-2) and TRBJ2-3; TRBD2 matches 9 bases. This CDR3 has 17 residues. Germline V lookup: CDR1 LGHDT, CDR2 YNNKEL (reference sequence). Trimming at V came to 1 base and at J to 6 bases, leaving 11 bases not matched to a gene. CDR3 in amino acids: CASSQALISGRLDTQYF. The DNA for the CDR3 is TGTGCCAGCAGCCAAGCATTAATAAGCGGGAGGTTGGATACGCAGTATTTT.

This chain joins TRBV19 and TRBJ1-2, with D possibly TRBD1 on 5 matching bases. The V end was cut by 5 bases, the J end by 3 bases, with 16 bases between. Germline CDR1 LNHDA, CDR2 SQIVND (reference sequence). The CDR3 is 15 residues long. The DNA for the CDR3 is TGTGCCAGTAGTCCCGCGGGGCAGGCGGACTATGGCTACACCTTC. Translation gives CASSPAGQADYGYTF. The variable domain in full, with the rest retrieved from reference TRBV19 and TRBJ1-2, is DGGITQSPKYLFRKEGQNVTLSCEQNLNHDAMYWYRQDPGQGLRLIYYSQIVNDFQKGDIAEGYSVSREKKESFPLTVTSAQKNPTAFYLCASSPAGQADYGYTFGSGTRLTVV.